These 30 T cell receptor beta chains share one sample of origin, sequenced in a study of shared clonotypes between healthy human individuals. Clones were sequenced by immunoSEQ multiplex PCR, and TCRdb holds only the in-frame ones, with some missing. The data show about 550,000 clones, with nearly 97% seen just once and less than 0.13% held by the top ten. It was CD45RO-negative cells, positively selected for CCR7, that made up naive CD8 cells, with terminally differentiated effector memory CD45RA+ cells excluded. Sequenced input: naive CD8+ T cells sorted from blood. The receptors were sampled from a woman between 25 and 40 years old in good health.

The chain is built from TRBV7-8 and TRBJ2-7; 11 bases agree with TRBD2. The CDR3 runs to 14 residues. The germline V gene has CDR1 SGHVS and CDR2 FQNEAQ. V lost 5 bases, J lost 1 base, and 1 base stayed unmatched. This CDR3 is CASSRLAGSYEQYF. Here the CDR3 DNA reads TGTGCCAGCAGCAGACTAGCGGGATCCTACGAGCAGTACTTC.

This chain links TRBV6-6 with TRBJ2-5; 9 bases align to TRBD2. The V gene's germline CDR1 is MNHNY and CDR2 SVGAGI (reference sequence). With 5 bases clipped from V and 1 base from J, the junction kept 5 bases outside the gene matches. This CDR3 is 15 amino acids long. CDR3 DNA: TGTGCCAGCAGTCTAGCGGGATATATCCAAGAGACCCAGTACTTC. Amino acids: CASSLAGYIQETQYF.

This clone occurred a few times. This chain links TRBV27 with TRBJ2-7; D gene unclear. This CDR3 contains 15 residues. V was pared by 0 bases and J by 2 bases, with 11 bases between. Germline lookup yields CDR1 MNHEY and CDR2 SMNVEV (reference sequence). The DNA of the CDR3 is TGTGCCAGCAGTTTATCGGTCGGGCAGACCTACGAGCAGTACTTC. Translating it yields CASSLSVGQTYEQYF.

This chain joins TRBV28 and TRBJ1-4; 8 nucleotides agree with TRBD1. J lost 5 bases, V lost 3 bases, and 2 bases had no gene match. The CDR3 covers 14 residues. Germline V gene sequence: CDR1 MDHEN, CDR2 SYDVKM. CDR3 coding DNA: TGTGCCAGCAGTTTGTGGACAGGGAATGAAAAACTGTTTTTT. The encoded protein is CASSLWTGNEKLFF.

This rearrangement joins TRBV7-9 to TRBJ2-5, with no clear D. With the DNA end fitting TRBJ2-7 better, the J assignment may be wrong. Germline V CDR1 and CDR2: SEHNR, FQNEAQ (reference sequence). The CDR3 is 16 residues long. CDR3 sequence: CASSLPSGPGAHEQYF. The CDR3 DNA follows: TGTGCCAGCAGCTTACCATCGGGCCCCGGAGCTCACGAGCAGTACTTC.

The rearrangement uses TRBV25-1 and TRBJ2-7, with D possibly being TRBD2 (5 bases). Germline CDR1 reads MGHDK; CDR2 reads SYGVNS. CDR3 length equals 16 residues. Deletions cut 1 base from V and 3 bases from J, with 16 bases between. Written as DNA, the CDR3 is TGTGCCAGCAGTGAATCGTATGGACTGCCAATCTACGAGCAGTACTTC. This gives the protein CASSESYGLPIYEQYF.

The V gene is TRBV7-9, the J gene TRBJ2-6, with TRBD1 matching 8 bases. J lost 1 base, V lost 6 bases, and 5 bases had no gene match. The CDR3 extends over 16 amino acids. Germline V gene data show CDR1 as SEHNR and CDR2 as FQNEAQ (reference sequence). CDR3 nucleotides: TGTGCCAGCAGGCGGCAGGGGGCTTCTGGGGCCAACGTCCTGACTTTC. Amino acid sequence: CASRRQGASGANVLTF.

The chain recombines TRBV27 with TRBJ1-1, with unresolved D. V was trimmed by 0 bases and J by 11 bases, leaving 16 bases between them. The germline gives CDR1 MNHEY, CDR2 SMNVEV (reference sequence). The CDR3 spans 14 residues. The DNA of the CDR3 is TGTGCCAGCAGTTTATCGGAGGGAGGCCTGGGCGCTTTCTTT. This gives the protein CASSLSEGGLGAFF.

The chain uses TRBV7-9 and TRBJ2-1; D gene uncertain. Germline V gene sequence: CDR1 SEHNR, CDR2 FQNEAQ (reference sequence). V was clipped by 1 base and J by 7 bases, with 11 bases between them. The CDR3 has 14 amino acids. CDR3 sequence reads: CASSLVVLFNEQFF. CDR3 DNA sequence: TGTGCCAGCAGCTTAGTCGTCCTATTTAATGAGCAGTTCTTC.

This clone was counted once. The same CDR3 arises from other DNA sequences in this sample as well. This chain links TRBV9 with TRBJ2-1; 10 positions match TRBD2. The CDR3 runs to 15 residues. The germline gives CDR1 SGDLS, CDR2 YYNGEE. J gave up 7 bases and V 4 bases, and 8 bases lay outside the gene matches. The CDR3 protein is CASSSSGRSGNEQFF. DNA for the CDR3: TGTGCCAGCAGCAGTAGCGGGAGGAGCGGGAATGAGCAGTTCTTC.

The chain uses TRBV5-6 and TRBJ2-7; D unclear. V lost 4 bases, J lost 5 bases, and 10 bases lay in between. Germline V CDR1 and CDR2: SGHDT, YYEEEE. The CDR3 is 12 amino acids. The CDR3 bases are TGTGCCAGCAGCCTTGTCCGCCACGAGCAGTACTTC. This translates into CASSLVRHEQYF. The variable domain in full, completed from reference TRBV5-6 and TRBJ2-7, reads DAGVTQSPTHLIKTRGQQVTLRCSPKSGHDTVSWYQQALGQGPQFIFQYYEEEERQRGNFPDRFSGHQFPNYSSELNVNALLLGDSALYLCASSLVRHEQYFGPGTRLTVT.

As regards this clone: Other DNA sequences of this sample code for an identical CDR3. The J gene is TRBJ1-4, the V gene TRBV2; perhaps TRBD1 as D (5 bases). V lost 8 bases, J lost 7 bases, and 5 bases lay in between. The CDR3 covers 10 residues. From germline, CDR1 is SNHLY and CDR2 FYNNEI. This CDR3 is CASGGEKLFF. The CDR3 coding sequence is TGTGCCAGCGGGGGTGAAAAACTGTTTTTT.

The rearrangement links TRBV28 to TRBJ1-5, with unresolved D. Germline V gene sequence: CDR1 MDHEN, CDR2 SYDVKM. CDR3 length: 13 residues. Trimming stripped 3 bases from V and 9 bases from J, with 12 bases between. The CDR3 DNA sequence: TGTGCCAGCAGTTTCCCAGGAAGGTGGCCCCAGCATTTT. Its translation is CASSFPGRWPQHF.

There are a few counts of this clone. In the same sample, other DNA sequences code for this CDR3. This CDR3 reads CASSLSTGSTDTQYF. The CDR3 DNA sequence: TGTGCCAGCAGCTTAAGCACAGGGAGCACAGATACGCAGTATTTT. V usage is TRBV7-3 and J usage is TRBJ2-3; possible D gene TRBD1, 6 bases. The V end was cut by 1 base, the J end by 0 bases, with 8 bases between. This CDR3 region has 15 residues. Per germline, CDR1 SGHTA and CDR2 FQGTGA.

V usage is TRBV6-6 and J usage is TRBJ1-2, with 10 bases aligning to TRBD1. Per germline, CDR1 MNHNY and CDR2 SVGAGI (reference sequence). Germline trimming cut 6 bases from V and 4 bases from J; bases unmatched to any gene: 8. CDR3 length: 15 residues. Here the CDR3 reads CASRTDRGQSYGYTF. The CDR3 nucleotides are TGTGCCAGCAGGACTGACAGGGGGCAGAGCTATGGCTACACCTTC.

A single count supports this clone. The chain joins TRBV11-3 to TRBJ2-1, with a possible D match to TRBD2 (5 bases). V lost 2 bases to trimming and J lost 7 bases, with 9 bases between them. The V gene's germline CDR1 is SGHNT and CDR2 YENEEA. This CDR3 is 13 amino acids long. The CDR3 protein is CASSLTPGNEQFF. The CDR3 bases are TGTGCCAGCAGCTTAACCCCGGGGAATGAGCAGTTCTTC.

The chain employs TRBV5-3 and TRBJ1-2; D unresolved. TRBV5-3 is annotated as an ORF whose role is uncertain. The CDR3 has 13 residues. Trimming took off 4 bases at V and 0 bases at J, with 7 bases between the two ends. CDR3 amino acids: CARSPNSNYGYTF. The CDR3 coding sequence is TGTGCCAGAAGCCCAAATTCTAACTATGGCTACACCTTC.

V usage is TRBV10-2 and J usage is TRBJ2-7; 9 positions agree with TRBD2. This CDR3 contains 16 residues. V gave up 0 bases and J gave up 3 bases; unmatched junction bases: 6. Germline CDR1 is WSHSY and CDR2 is SAAADI. CDR3 sequence reads: CASSESGTSIIYEQYF. The DNA of the CDR3 is TGCGCCAGCAGTGAGTCTGGGACTAGCATTATCTACGAGCAGTACTTC.

The chain carries TRBV29-1 and TRBJ1-1; no clear D. Germline V gene lookup returns CDR1 SQVTM and CDR2 ANQGSEA. This CDR3 comprises 11 residues. Trimming cost V 0 bases and J 3 bases, with 2 bases left between them. CDR3: CSVEEDTEAFF. The CDR3 DNA is TGCAGCGTTGAAGAGGACACTGAAGCTTTCTTT.

V is TRBV10-1 and J is TRBJ2-1; possibly TRBD2 for D (5 bases). Germline V gives CDR1 WNHNN, CDR2 SYGVQD (reference sequence). V was shortened by 6 bases and J by 4 bases, with 10 bases between the two germline ends. The CDR3 spans 13 residues. Here the CDR3 DNA reads TGCGCCAGCAGCCTAACTAGATACAATGAGCAGTTCTTC. Protein product: CASSLTRYNEQFF.

This chain links TRBV4-1 with TRBJ1-3; the match to TRBD1 covers 9 bases. The DNA end favors TRBJ2-2, so the J call may be wrong. The V gene's germline CDR1 is MGHRA and CDR2 YSYEKL. This CDR3 is 14 amino acids long. The CDR3 spells CASSKTGGTGELFF. In nucleotides, the CDR3 is TGCGCCAGCAGCAAGACAGGGGGCACCGGGGAGCTGTTTTTT.

The chain couples TRBV27 to TRBJ1-2; D might be TRBD1 (6 bases). This CDR3 is built from 13 residues. Germline V lookup: CDR1 MNHEY, CDR2 SMNVEV (reference sequence). The V end was cut by 8 bases, the J end by 9 bases, with 19 bases between. This CDR3 is CASSTGTPDRYTF. The CDR3 coding sequence is TGTGCCAGCTCGACCGGGACACCAGACCGCTACACCTTC.

This chain links TRBV5-6 with TRBJ1-2; possible D gene TRBD1, 6 bases. The germline V gene encodes CDR1 SGHDT and CDR2 YYEEEE. The germline V and J ends were trimmed by 0 bases and 8 bases, with 8 bases remaining between them. The CDR3 contains 12 residues. The CDR3, as DNA: TGTGCCAGCAGCTTGGGGGGGCGAGGCTACACCTTC. It specifies CASSLGGRGYTF.

This rearrangement joins TRBV7-9 to TRBJ2-3, with D tentatively TRBD1 (5 bases). V dropped 4 bases and J dropped 3 bases, with 14 bases sitting between them. This CDR3 is 15 amino acids long. Germline lookup yields CDR1 SEHNR and CDR2 FQNEAQ (reference sequence). CDR3 nucleotides: TGTGCCAGCAGCTCTCGGTCGCAGGGAACAGATACGCAGTATTTT. It is translated as CASSSRSQGTDTQYF.

The chain links TRBV2 to TRBJ2-7; TRBD2 matches 11 bases. The junction had 4 bases not matched to a gene; V was cut back by 6 bases and J by 0 bases. Germline loops: CDR1 SNHLY, CDR2 FYNNEI. This CDR3 spans 15 amino acids. The CDR3 here is CASSELAGASYEQYF. The CDR3 nucleotides read TGTGCCAGCAGCGAACTAGCGGGGGCCTCCTACGAGCAGTACTTC.

The chain links TRBV6-6 to TRBJ1-4, with D possibly being TRBD1 (5 bases). This CDR3 is built from 15 residues. In germline, CDR1 is MNHNY, CDR2 SVGAGI (reference sequence). The V end lost 2 bases, the J end lost 0 bases, and 7 bases lay between the germline ends. The CDR3 region is CASSYGGATNEKLFF. The CDR3 bases are TGTGCCAGCAGTTACGGGGGAGCAACTAATGAAAAACTGTTTTTT.

The chain links TRBV5-6 to TRBJ1-2; tentative D call: TRBD1 (5 bases). This CDR3 has 14 residues. The V and J ends lost 0 bases and 7 bases respectively, with 13 bases between them. CDR1 SGHDT and CDR2 YYEEEE come from the germline V gene. CDR3 nucleotides: TGTGCCAGCAGCTTGGAGTCAGGGTTCTCTGGCTACACCTTC. It yields the protein CASSLESGFSGYTF.

The chain recombines TRBV2 with TRBJ2-7, with D hard to call. The CDR3 spans 17 residues. CDR1 and CDR2 (germline): SNHLY, FYNNEI. The germline V and J ends were trimmed by 3 bases and 4 bases, with 22 bases remaining between them. The CDR3, as DNA: TGTGCCAGCAGTGAGAAGTGGGCAGGCCGGATGGATTACGAGCAGTACTTC. It is translated as CASSEKWAGRMDYEQYF.

This clone was seen just once. The chain employs TRBV27 and TRBJ2-3; D gene uncertain. Per germline, CDR1 MNHEY and CDR2 SMNVEV (reference sequence). The CDR3 has 14 residues. V was trimmed by 5 bases and J by 5 bases, leaving 14 bases between them. This chain's CDR3 is CASSLLGSGDTQYF. CDR3 coding DNA: TGTGCCAGCAGTCTCCTGGGCTCGGGAGATACGCAGTATTTT.

DNA of the CDR3: TGTGCCAGCAACTCGGGACAGGGGGCGGGCAATGAGCAGTTCTTC. Its protein product is CASNSGQGAGNEQFF. The chain recombines TRBV28 with TRBJ2-1; 12 bases are shared with TRBD1. CDR1 is MDHEN, CDR2 SYDVKM, per germline. With 7 bases clipped from V and 6 bases from J, the junction kept 7 bases outside the gene matches. The CDR3 is made up of 15 amino acids. Full variable domain (rest looked up from reference TRBV28 and TRBJ2-1): DVKVTQSSRYLVKRTGEKVFLECVQDMDHENMFWYRQDPGLGLRLIYFSYDVKMKEKGDIPEGYSVSREKKERFSLILESASTNQTSMYLCASNSGQGAGNEQFFGPGTRLTVL.